These 32 T cell receptor beta chains came from one sample sequenced in a study of shared clonotypes between healthy human individuals. Assay used: immunoSEQ multiplex PCR; TCRdb lists only in-frame clones, some missing. This table has over 2 million clones, 95% appearing once. Material for sequencing was naive CD4+ T cells sorted from blood. Subset indicated: CD45RA+ positively selected. Receptors were obtained from a man aged 18 to 29 in good health.

The chain is built from TRBV11-2 and TRBJ1-3; D remains unclear. With 0 bases removed from V and 6 bases from J, the gap between germline ends came to 6 bases. The CDR3 has 13 residues. Germline V gives CDR1 SGHAT, CDR2 FQNNGV. DNA for the CDR3: TGTGCCAGCAGCTTAGAGGGAAAAAACACCATATATTTT. Amino acid sequence: CASSLEGKNTIYF.

The chain is built from TRBV5-1 and TRBJ2-5; maybe TRBD1 (5 bases). The CDR3 is 17 amino acids. The germline V gene has CDR1 SGHRS and CDR2 YFSETQ. V was clipped by 0 bases and J by 0 bases, with 15 bases between them. The CDR3 DNA reads TGCGCCAGCAGCTTGGGGGGCTTAGGTGGGAACCAAGAGACCCAGTACTTC. Protein product: CASSLGGLGGNQETQYF.

This chain's CDR3 is CASSFGGDNQPQHF. The CDR3 DNA is TGTGCCAGCAGTTTTGGCGGGGACAATCAGCCCCAGCATTTT. The V call is TRBV28, the J call TRBJ1-5; D is unresolved. The germline CDR1 and CDR2 sequences are MDHEN and SYDVKM. V was pared by 3 bases and J by 3 bases, with 9 bases between. CDR3 length: 14 amino acids.

The chain links TRBV11-2 to TRBJ2-3; the match to TRBD2 covers 11 bases. V gave up 5 bases and J gave up 2 bases; unmatched junction bases: 6. CDR1 and CDR2 from the germline V gene are SGHAT and FQNNGV. The length of the CDR3 is 16 residues. The CDR3 DNA reads as TGTGCCAGCAGCCGTCGACTAGCGGGAAACACAGATACGCAGTATTTT. It yields the protein CASSRRLAGNTDTQYF.

Here the CDR3 DNA reads TGTGCCAGTAGCCAAGGACAGGGGGCTAAAGCTTTCTTT. It translates to CASSQGQGAKAFF. The chain recombines TRBV19 with TRBJ1-1; 11 bases align to TRBD1. Germline V gene sequence: CDR1 LNHDA, CDR2 SQIVND (reference sequence). V lost 6 bases to trimming and J lost 9 bases; unmatched junction nucleotides: 6. The CDR3 is 13 residues long.

V and J are TRBV30 and TRBJ1-3; no firm D call. The CDR3 totals 16 residues. Trimming cost V 0 bases and J 8 bases, with 20 bases left between them. CDR1 is GTSNPN, CDR2 SVGIG, per germline (reference sequence). In DNA form, the CDR3 reads TGTGCCTGGAGTGTACTCCCGGGTTTCGGCGGGGACACCATATATTTT. It codes for CAWSVLPGFGGDTIYF.

V gene TRBV6-1 combines with J gene TRBJ1-4; tentatively, D is TRBD1 (6 bases). CDR1 is MNHNS and CDR2 is SASEGT in the germline V gene. Trimming took off 3 bases at V and 11 bases at J, with 28 bases between the two ends. The CDR3 has 18 amino acids. The CDR3 loop is CASSEGDDLTGLKRKLFF. The DNA for the CDR3 is TGTGCCAGCAGTGAGGGAGATGATTTAACAGGGCTGAAGCGGAAACTGTTTTTT.

The rearrangement uses TRBV6-5 and TRBJ1-4; 9 bases align to TRBD1. V trimming: 6 bases; J trimming: 4 bases; junction bases outside the gene matches: 6. This CDR3 contains 15 residues. Per germline, CDR1 MNHEY and CDR2 SVGAGI. The CDR3 is CASRAGTGFNEKLFF. CDR3 coding DNA: TGTGCCAGCAGAGCCGGGACAGGGTTTAATGAAAAACTGTTTTTT.

The chain links TRBV28 to TRBJ2-3, with TRBD2 as a possible D gene (6 bases). CDR3 size: 14 residues. Trimming stripped 5 bases from V and 4 bases from J, with 13 bases between. Germline CDR1 reads MDHEN; CDR2 reads SYDVKM. CDR3 DNA: TGTGCCAGCAGTCCCACGTGGAGGGCAGATACGCAGTATTTT. It yields the protein CASSPTWRADTQYF.

The chain combines TRBV4-1 with TRBJ2-3; the D is unclear. Germline V lookup: CDR1 MGHRA, CDR2 YSYEKL. V gave up 0 bases and J gave up 2 bases, with 3 bases separating them. The CDR3 extends over 13 amino acids. CDR3 DNA sequence: TGCGCCAGCAGCCAAGATAACACAGATACGCAGTATTTT. Translating it yields CASSQDNTDTQYF.

This chain joins TRBV6-1 and TRBJ2-7; D perhaps matches TRBD2 (6 bases). The CDR3 contains 15 residues. Germline V lookup: CDR1 MNHNS, CDR2 SASEGT. Trimming removed 8 bases from V and 4 bases from J, with 21 bases in between. CDR3 in DNA: TGTGCCAGCGATTCGAACGCCAGCGGGCGTTACGAGCAGTACTTC. The encoded protein is CASDSNASGRYEQYF.

This clone has a single count. V gene TRBV5-4 combines with J gene TRBJ2-1; TRBD2 aligns across 13 bases. CDR3 length: 16 amino acids. The V gene end was trimmed by 1 base and the J gene end by 7 bases; junction bases not matched to a gene: 5. Germline CDR1 and CDR2: SGHNT and YYREEE (reference sequence). CDR3 sequence (DNA): TGTGCCAGCAGCTTGCTAGGACTAGCGGGAGCGAATGAGCAGTTCTTC. This encodes CASSLLGLAGANEQFF.

The gene calls are TRBV5-1 and TRBJ1-3; D not certain. Looked up from germline, CDR1 is SGHRS and CDR2 is YFSETQ. Trimming removed 4 bases at V and 2 bases at J, with 4 bases between. CDR3 length equals 12 residues. As DNA, the CDR3 is TGCGCCAGCAGCGAAACTGGAAACACCATATATTTT. Protein: CASSETGNTIYF.

The chain links TRBV11-2 to TRBJ2-1, with TRBD1 matching 10 bases. This CDR3 has 19 residues. The V gene's germline CDR1 is SGHAT and CDR2 FQNNGV. The V gene end was trimmed by 5 bases and the J gene end by 2 bases; junction bases not matched to a gene: 15. The CDR3 region is CASSPGQGDLAATYNEQFF. DNA of the CDR3: TGTGCCAGCAGCCCCGGACAGGGGGATCTAGCGGCCACCTACAATGAGCAGTTCTTC.

The chain links TRBV27 to TRBJ1-6; possible D gene TRBD1, 6 bases. Deletions cut 2 bases from V and 9 bases from J, with 17 bases between. CDR3 size: 16 residues. The germline V gene has CDR1 MNHEY and CDR2 SMNVEV (reference sequence). CDR3 DNA: TGTGCCAGCAGTTTAAGGAGGGGGGTCCGGGCTTCACCCCTCCACTTT. It is translated as CASSLRRGVRASPLHF.

The CDR3 sequence is CASSPVQGGSYEQYF. For the CDR3, the DNA is TGTGCCAGCTCACCAGTGCAGGGGGGCTCCTACGAGCAGTACTTC. The V gene is TRBV18, the J gene TRBJ2-7, with D maybe TRBD1 (7 bases). There are 15 residues in the CDR3. The V and J ends lost 2 bases and 0 bases respectively, with 11 bases between them. CDR1 and CDR2 (germline): KGHSH, LQKENI.

The V gene is TRBV2, the J gene TRBJ2-1; 11 nucleotides match TRBD1. CDR3 length: 15 residues. Germline CDR1 is SNHLY and CDR2 is FYNNEI. V shed 3 bases, J shed 9 bases, and the junction held 7 bases outside the gene matches. Here the CDR3 reads CASSEVLGQGGEQFF. The DNA of the CDR3 is TGTGCCAGCAGTGAGGTCTTGGGACAGGGGGGTGAGCAGTTCTTC.

The chain couples TRBV11-2 to TRBJ1-1; TRBD1 might be the D (5 bases). Trimming took off 8 bases at V and 5 bases at J, with 15 bases between the two ends. Germline V lookup: CDR1 SGHAT, CDR2 FQNNGV. The CDR3 has 13 residues. CDR3 coding DNA: TGTGCCAGCGGCACAGGCGGATGGACTGAAGCTTTCTTT. This encodes CASGTGGWTEAFF.

CDR3 residues: CASSPLGTSPETQYF. In DNA, the CDR3 is TGTGCCAGCTCACCACTTGGGACTTCGCCCGAGACCCAGTACTTC. This rearrangement joins TRBV18 to TRBJ2-5; D perhaps matches TRBD2 (6 bases). Germline V gives CDR1 KGHSH, CDR2 LQKENI. V lost 1 base and J 5 bases, leaving 14 bases between the germline ends. CDR3 length: 15 residues.

This chain connects TRBV28 to TRBJ2-7; D is perhaps TRBD1 or TRBD2 (6 bases each). Germline V gives CDR1 MDHEN, CDR2 SYDVKM. Trimming pared 5 bases from V and 3 bases from J, leaving 14 bases between. The CDR3 sequence is 14 residues long. The CDR3 is CASSRTGANYEQYF. The CDR3, as DNA: TGTGCCAGCAGTAGGACGGGGGCAAACTACGAGCAGTACTTC.

The gene calls are TRBV5-4 and TRBJ1-1; the match to TRBD1 covers 9 bases. Germline V gene data show CDR1 as SGHNT and CDR2 as YYREEE (reference sequence). The CDR3 totals 16 residues. Trimming at V came to 4 bases and at J to 3 bases, leaving 10 bases not matched to a gene. This CDR3 is CASSQGTGYGDTEAFF. The CDR3 bases are TGTGCCAGCAGCCAAGGGACAGGGTATGGGGACACTGAAGCTTTCTTT.

The chain carries TRBV18 and TRBJ2-7; 12 bases are shared with TRBD1. V shed 4 bases and J 4 bases; nucleotides not matched to a gene: 5. The CDR3 is 15 residues long. Looked up from germline, CDR1 is KGHSH and CDR2 is LQKENI. The CDR3 is CASSLGTGGTYEQYF. CDR3 nucleotides: TGTGCCAGCTCACTTGGGACAGGGGGCACGTACGAGCAGTACTTC.

This chain joins TRBV25-1 and TRBJ1-6; no clear D. Germline CDR1 reads MGHDK; CDR2 reads SYGVNS. The CDR3 is 14 amino acids. V shed 2 bases and J shed 5 bases, with 7 bases lying between them. Written as DNA, the CDR3 is TGTGCCAGCAGTGAAGGGCAGGATAATTCACCCCTCCACTTT. Protein product: CASSEGQDNSPLHF. Complete variable domain (other parts from reference TRBV25-1 and TRBJ1-6): EADIYQTPRYLVIGTGKKITLECSQTMGHDKMYWYQQDPGMELHLIHYSYGVNSTEKGDLSSESTVSRIRTEHFPLTLESARPSHTSQYLCASSEGQDNSPLHFGNGTRLTVT.

This sequence joins TRBV9 and TRBJ1-1; D call uncertain. The CDR3 covers 14 residues. Germline values: CDR1 SGDLS, CDR2 YYNGEE. Trimming left V 4 bases short and J 2 bases short, with 12 bases between. The CDR3 sequence is CASSPAPENTEAFF. DNA of the CDR3: TGTGCCAGCAGCCCCGCTCCAGAAAACACTGAAGCTTTCTTT.

The V call is TRBV18, the J call TRBJ2-2; D unclear. The V gene's germline CDR1 is KGHSH and CDR2 LQKENI. Trimming left V 1 base short and J 4 bases short, with 16 bases between. This CDR3 comprises 17 residues. CDR3 protein: CASSPRDLGIGTGELFF. The CDR3, as DNA: TGTGCCAGCTCACCACGAGATTTGGGGATAGGCACCGGGGAGCTGTTTTTT.

A remark on this clone: Other nucleotide sequences from this sample produce the same CDR3. V is TRBV18 and J is TRBJ1-3; 9 bases are a match to TRBD1. V shed 2 bases and J 1 base; nucleotides not matched to a gene: 0. CDR1 and CDR2 from the germline V gene are KGHSH and LQKENI. The CDR3 runs to 15 residues. The CDR3 protein is CASSPGQGSGNTIYF. The CDR3 DNA follows: TGTGCCAGCTCACCAGGACAGGGGTCTGGAAACACCATATATTTT.

This chain connects TRBV4-3 to TRBJ2-3; 8 positions agree with TRBD2. This CDR3 comprises 19 residues. Unmatched junction bases numbered 15, after V lost 1 base and J lost 3 bases. Germline CDR1 reads LGHNA; CDR2 reads YSLEER. This CDR3 reads CASSQARAGAAAGTDTQYF. The CDR3 bases are TGCGCCAGCAGCCAAGCAAGAGCGGGAGCGGCCGCGGGAACAGATACGCAGTATTTT.

The V and J genes are TRBV28 and TRBJ1-4, with 10 bases aligning to TRBD1. From germline, CDR1 is MDHEN and CDR2 SYDVKM. This CDR3 spans 15 amino acids. V trimming: 5 bases; J trimming: 8 bases; junction bases outside the gene matches: 8. The CDR3 here is CASSLPGQGMEKLFF. The CDR3 DNA reads TGTGCCAGCAGTCTCCCGGGACAGGGGATGGAAAAACTGTTTTTT. The complete variable domain, with remaining parts taken from reference TRBV28 and TRBJ1-4, reads DVKVTQSSRYLVKRTGEKVFLECVQDMDHENMFWYRQDPGLGLRLIYFSYDVKMKEKGDIPEGYSVSREKKERFSLILESASTNQTSMYLCASSLPGQGMEKLFFGSGTQLSVL.

The chain uses TRBV7-2 and TRBJ1-2; D may be TRBD1 (5 bases). CDR1 is SGHTA, CDR2 FQGNSA, per germline. The germline V and J ends were trimmed by 1 base and 2 bases, with 14 bases remaining between them. The CDR3 is 16 amino acids. This CDR3 is CASSLEWGGGNYGYTF. In DNA form, the CDR3 reads TGTGCCAGCAGCTTAGAGTGGGGCGGGGGAAACTATGGCTACACCTTC.

This chain links TRBV18 with TRBJ2-7, with 7 positions matching TRBD2. Per the germline V gene, CDR1 is KGHSH and CDR2 is LQKENI. Trimming removed 4 bases from V and 3 bases from J; junction bases left unmatched: 6. The CDR3 sequence is 14 residues long. The CDR3 region is CASSRGRENYEQYF. In nucleotides, the CDR3 is TGTGCCAGCTCACGGGGGAGGGAGAACTACGAGCAGTACTTC. The full variable domain, in which reference TRBV18 and TRBJ2-7 provide the parts outside the CDR3, is NAGVMQNPRHLVRRRGQEARLRCSPMKGHSHVYWYRQLPEEGLKFMVYLQKENIIDESGMPKERFSAEFPKEGPSILRIQQVVRGDSAAYFCASSRGRENYEQYFGPGTRLTVT.

The V call is TRBV28, the J call TRBJ2-5; perhaps D is TRBD1 or TRBD2 (6 bases each). Between the trimmed V and J ends, which lost 4 bases and 9 bases, there was a span of 9 bases. The CDR3 consists of 11 residues. Germline CDR1 MDHEN, CDR2 SYDVKM. CDR3 sequence reads: CASSSEGAQYF. The CDR3 DNA reads TGTGCCAGCAGTTCGGAGGGGGCCCAGTACTTC.

The CDR3 spells CASRLGTVNTEAFF. Here the CDR3 DNA reads TGTGCCAGCAGGTTAGGGACAGTGAACACTGAAGCTTTCTTT. The chain joins TRBV28 to TRBJ1-1; TRBD1 matches at 7 bases. V shed 6 bases and J 0 bases; nucleotides not matched to a gene: 4. The CDR3 runs 14 residues. Germline V gene sequence: CDR1 MDHEN, CDR2 SYDVKM.